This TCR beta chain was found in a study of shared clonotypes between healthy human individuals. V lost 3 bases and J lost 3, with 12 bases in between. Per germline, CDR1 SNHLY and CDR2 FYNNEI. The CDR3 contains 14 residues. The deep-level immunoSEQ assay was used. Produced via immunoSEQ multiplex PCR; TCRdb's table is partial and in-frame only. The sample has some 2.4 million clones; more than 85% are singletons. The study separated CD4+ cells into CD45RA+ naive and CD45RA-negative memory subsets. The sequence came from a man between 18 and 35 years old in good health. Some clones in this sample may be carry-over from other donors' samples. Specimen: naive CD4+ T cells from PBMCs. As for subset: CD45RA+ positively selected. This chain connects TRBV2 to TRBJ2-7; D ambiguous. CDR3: CASSDIVVRYEQYF. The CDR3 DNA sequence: TGTGCCAGCAGTGATATAGTAGTTCGCTACGAGCAGTACTTC.